Following are 31 T cell receptor beta chains from one sample sequenced in a study of blood T cell repertoires in COVID-19. The table came from immunoSEQ multiplex PCR; TCRdb's copy has only in-frame clones and leaves some out. The sample has about 190,000 clones, 82% seen once; the top ten hold over 9.5%. Sequencing was performed on peripheral blood. The receptors originated from a woman aged 80 or over with active or convalescent COVID-19.

This chain connects TRBV30 to TRBJ1-4; D is undetermined. The CDR3 sequence is 13 residues long. The V and J ends lost 1 base and 5 bases respectively, with 8 bases between them. Germline V gene sequence: CDR1 GTSNPN, CDR2 SVGIG (reference sequence). The CDR3 loop reads CAWSGSRNEKLFF. In DNA, the CDR3 is TGTGCCTGGAGTGGCAGCAGGAATGAAAAACTGTTTTTT.

This chain connects TRBV29-1 to TRBJ1-4; unclear D gene. Germline values: CDR1 SQVTM, CDR2 ANQGSEA. Trimming removed 3 bases at V and 3 bases at J, with 8 bases between. The CDR3 has 13 amino acids. The CDR3 nucleotides read TGCAGCGTTGAGGAACAGTCTAATGAAAAACTGTTTTTT. As protein: CSVEEQSNEKLFF.

A single count supports this clone. J is TRBJ2-2 and V is TRBV2; 8 bases line up with TRBD2. Per the germline V gene, CDR1 is SNHLY and CDR2 is FYNNEI. The CDR3 runs 13 residues. Losses at the gene ends were 1 base for V and 13 bases for J; bases not matched to a gene: 5. For the CDR3, the DNA is TGTGCCAGCAGTGAAGAGGCTAGCGGGTGGCTGTTTTTT. This sequence encodes CASSEEASGWLFF.

The chain recombines TRBV7-9 with TRBJ2-2, with a tentative D call TRBD1 (6 bases). This CDR3 is built from 16 residues. Between the trimmed V and J ends, which lost 3 bases and 5 bases, there was a span of 16 bases. Germline assignment: CDR1 SEHNR and CDR2 FQNEAQ (reference sequence). The CDR3 nucleotides read TGTGCCAGCAGCTTGTCACAGGGTAGTGGGACCGGGGAGCTGTTTTTT. Residues: CASSLSQGSGTGELFF.

The chain carries TRBV5-1 and TRBJ1-3; maybe TRBD1 (5 bases). Germline loops: CDR1 SGHRS, CDR2 YFSETQ. V lost 4 bases and J lost 0, with 14 bases in between. CDR3 length: 16 residues. The CDR3 sequence: CASSTSSGISGNTIYF. CDR3 nucleotides: TGCGCCAGCAGCACAAGTTCAGGGATCTCTGGAAACACCATATATTTT.

The CDR3 sequence is CASSLPDRAYGYTF. The CDR3 region has the DNA TGTGCCAGCTCACTACCGGACAGGGCCTATGGCTACACCTTC. The chain carries TRBV18 and TRBJ1-2; 8 bases align to TRBD1. Germline V gene sequence: CDR1 KGHSH, CDR2 LQKENI. Trimming removed 4 bases from V and 4 bases from J; junction bases left unmatched: 5. The CDR3 sequence is 14 residues long.

The J gene is TRBJ2-1, the V gene TRBV18; D is unclear. The CDR3 length is 16 residues. V lost 0 bases, J lost 4 bases, and 13 bases lay in between. Per germline, CDR1 KGHSH and CDR2 LQKENI. Written as DNA, the CDR3 is TGTGCCAGCTCACCACCGGCGGAACTCTTGTACAATGAGCAGTTCTTC. This codes for CASSPPAELLYNEQFF.

The chain has TRBV5-1 and TRBJ2-7; TRBD1 aligns across 7 bases. The junction had 8 bases not matched to a gene; V was cut back by 4 bases and J by 4 bases. The CDR3 consists of 14 residues. Per germline, CDR1 SGHRS and CDR2 YFSETQ. CDR3 loop: CASSQMTGSYEQYF. DNA for the CDR3: TGCGCCAGCAGCCAGATGACAGGGTCGTACGAGCAGTACTTC. Full variable domain (missing parts from reference TRBV5-1 and TRBJ2-7): KAGVTQTPRYLIKTRGQQVTLSCSPISGHRSVSWYQQTPGQGLQFLFEYFSETQRNKGNFPGRFSGRQFSNSRSEMNVSTLELGDSALYLCASSQMTGSYEQYFGPGTRLTVT.

The chain joins TRBV7-3 to TRBJ2-1, with no clear D. The CDR3 has 13 amino acids. The germline CDR1 and CDR2 sequences are SGHTA and FQGTGA. V was shortened by 3 bases and J by 1 base, with 4 bases between the two germline ends. The chain's CDR3 is CASSFTSYNEQFF. The CDR3 DNA sequence: TGTGCCAGCAGCTTTACTTCCTACAATGAGCAGTTCTTC.

This chain connects TRBV6-5 to TRBJ2-7; TRBD1 agrees at 8 bases. Germline CDR1 and CDR2: MNHEY and SVGAGI. There are 13 residues in the CDR3. V was clipped by 7 bases and J by 3 bases; unmatched bases: 5. The CDR3 DNA sequence: TGTGCCAGCATCATACAGGGGGTCTACGAGCAGTACTTC. Its translation: CASIIQGVYEQYF.

The chain is built from TRBV6-4 and TRBJ1-1; D gene unclear. The ends were cut back, 3 bases at V and 5 bases at J, with 10 bases in the middle. This CDR3 is built from 13 residues. Germline V gene sequence: CDR1 MRHNA, CDR2 SNTAGT. Written as DNA, the CDR3 is TGTGCCAGCAGTGAGGAGAATTGGACTGAAGCTTTCTTT. Protein: CASSEENWTEAFF.

V usage is TRBV24-1 and J usage is TRBJ1-2, with D maybe TRBD1 (6 bases). Germline values: CDR1 KGHDR, CDR2 SFDVKD. Trimming cost V 4 bases and J 8 bases, with 16 bases left between them. The CDR3 loop spans 14 amino acids. CDR3 region: CATSERGGDGGYTF. The CDR3 DNA reads as TGTGCCACCAGTGAGAGGGGGGGAGATGGCGGCTACACCTTC.

The J gene is TRBJ2-1, the V gene TRBV6-1; 7 positions match TRBD2. The V gene end was trimmed by 4 bases and the J gene end by 1 base; junction bases not matched to a gene: 7. Germline values: CDR1 MNHNS, CDR2 SASEGT. The CDR3 loop spans 16 amino acids. The CDR3 DNA reads as TGTGCCAGCAGTGCCCGGGGAGCGGGATCCTACAATGAGCAGTTCTTC. Amino acids: CASSARGAGSYNEQFF.

The CDR3 coding sequence is TGTGCCAGCAGCCAAGATTTGAGAGATCAGCCCCAGCATTTT. The encoded protein is CASSQDLRDQPQHF. The chain couples TRBV4-2 to TRBJ1-5; D is undetermined. The germline CDR1 and CDR2 sequences are LGHNA and YNFKEQ. CDR3 size: 14 residues. The V and J ends lost 0 bases and 5 bases respectively, with 8 bases between them.

J is TRBJ1-2 and V is TRBV7-9; D is undetermined. The CDR3 loop spans 13 amino acids. CDR1 is SEHNR and CDR2 is FQNEAQ in the germline V gene (reference sequence). V lost 3 bases and J lost 4, with 9 bases in between. This CDR3 reads CASSLSGGYGYTF. For the CDR3, the DNA is TGTGCCAGCAGCTTGTCGGGTGGCTATGGCTACACCTTC. The complete variable domain, with remaining parts taken from reference TRBV7-9 and TRBJ1-2, reads DTGVSQNPRHKITKRGQNVTFRCDPISEHNRLYWYRQTLGQGPEFLTYFQNEAQLEKSRLLSDRFSAERPKGSFSTLEIQRTEQGDSAMYLCASSLSGGYGYTFGSGTRLTVV.

The rearrangement uses TRBV28 and TRBJ1-2; 8 nucleotides agree with TRBD1. The germline V gene encodes CDR1 MDHEN and CDR2 SYDVKM. CDR3 length equals 15 residues. Germline trimming cut 2 bases from V and 6 bases from J; bases unmatched to any gene: 8. CDR3 sequence: CASSLADRGLNGYTF. The DNA for the CDR3 is TGTGCCAGCAGTTTAGCAGACAGGGGTTTGAATGGCTACACCTTC.

J is TRBJ1-4 and V is TRBV28; 10 bases align to TRBD1. Trimming at V came to 3 bases and at J to 7 bases, leaving 5 bases not matched to a gene. Germline CDR1 MDHEN, CDR2 SYDVKM. This CDR3 is built from 15 residues. DNA of the CDR3: TGTGCCAGCAGTTTCCAGACAGGGGGCATTGAAAAACTGTTTTTT. Amino acid sequence: CASSFQTGGIEKLFF.

The sample holds one count of this clone. The rearrangement uses TRBV5-1 and TRBJ2-1; TRBD2 agrees at 9 bases. The CDR3 is 17 residues long. Germline V gene sequence: CDR1 SGHRS, CDR2 YFSETQ. Trimming took 1 base from V and 4 from J; bases not matched to a gene: 9. Here the CDR3 reads CASSLRASGESYNEQFF. As DNA, the CDR3 is TGCGCCAGCAGCTTGCGGGCTAGCGGGGAGAGTTACAATGAGCAGTTCTTC.

V and J are TRBV3-1 (or the pseudogene TRBV3-2) and TRBJ1-1; 8 bases agree with TRBD1. This CDR3 is 17 amino acids long. V lost 1 base to trimming and J lost 1 base; unmatched junction nucleotides: 8. Per germline, CDR1 LGHDT and CDR2 YNNKEL (reference sequence). This chain's CDR3 is CASSQAFGTGTNTEAFF. Written as DNA, the CDR3 is TGTGCCAGCAGCCAAGCGTTTGGGACAGGAACGAACACTGAAGCTTTCTTT.

This clone was detected only once. V gene TRBV29-1 combines with J gene TRBJ1-2; D gene ambiguous. CDR3 length: 14 amino acids. CDR1 SQVTM and CDR2 ANQGSEA come from the germline V gene. Trimming left V 4 bases short and J 0 bases short, with 12 bases between. The CDR3 is CSVVSAVSNYGYTF. CDR3 nucleotides: TGCAGCGTTGTATCGGCGGTGTCTAACTATGGCTACACCTTC.

The chain couples TRBV9 to TRBJ1-3; D not resolved. The CDR3 totals 15 residues. Between the trimmed V and J ends, which lost 2 bases and 0 bases, there was a span of 9 bases. The germline V gene encodes CDR1 SGDLS and CDR2 YYNGEE. CDR3 sequence: CASSVEGNSGNTIYF. The CDR3 DNA reads TGTGCCAGCAGCGTTGAGGGAAACTCTGGAAACACCATATATTTT.

CDR3: CASSSLTGTNTEAFF. The CDR3 DNA sequence: TGTGCCAGCAGCTCCCTCACCGGGACAAACACTGAAGCTTTCTTT. The chain has TRBV28 and TRBJ1-1, with D perhaps TRBD1 (6 bases). The CDR3 is 15 residues long. Germline V gene data show CDR1 as MDHEN and CDR2 as SYDVKM. The V end was cut by 6 bases, the J end by 2 bases, with 16 bases between.

The chain carries TRBV19 and TRBJ2-3, with unresolved D. From germline, CDR1 is LNHDA and CDR2 SQIVND (reference sequence). V lost 3 bases and J lost 5, with 6 bases in between. This CDR3 has 12 amino acids. CDR3: CASSISVDTQYF. The CDR3 DNA is TGTGCCAGTAGTATCTCGGTAGATACGCAGTATTTT.

This chain links TRBV7-3 with TRBJ1-3; D not resolved. Germline V CDR1 and CDR2: SGHTA, FQGTGA. The CDR3 is 14 residues long. V was clipped by 5 bases and J by 3 bases, with 11 bases between them. The CDR3 DNA reads as TGTGCCAGCAGCCCGGCCGGAGGTGGAAACACCATATATTTT. It yields the protein CASSPAGGGNTIYF.

The chain combines TRBV6-5 with TRBJ2-2; 8 bases map to TRBD2. From germline, CDR1 is MNHEY and CDR2 SVGAGI. The length of the CDR3 is 16 residues. V lost 2 bases and J lost 0; bases outside the gene matches: 2. CDR3 loop: CASSYTSGANTGELFF. The CDR3 coding sequence is TGTGCCAGCAGTTACACTAGCGGAGCGAACACCGGGGAGCTGTTTTTT.

CDR3 bases: TGTGCCAGCAGCCCGTCCGGGGGAGCTCTGAGACTCGGGGAGCTGTTTTTT. It encodes CASSPSGGALRLGELFF. The chain has TRBV7-8 and TRBJ2-2, with D possibly being TRBD2 (6 bases). The CDR3 consists of 17 residues. Germline V gene sequence: CDR1 SGHVS, CDR2 FQNEAQ. Trimming cost V 5 bases and J 7 bases, with 23 bases left between them.

The chain employs TRBV5-1 and TRBJ1-6; D remains ambiguous. This CDR3 region has 17 residues. Looked up from germline, CDR1 is SGHRS and CDR2 is YFSETQ. V was pared by 3 bases and J by 0 bases, with 13 bases between. DNA of the CDR3: TGCGCCAGCAGCTCGGAGGGTGGGAGCTCCTATAATTCACCCCTCCACTTT. Protein product: CASSSEGGSSYNSPLHF.

This clone was seen a few times. The V gene is TRBV30, the J gene TRBJ1-4; 10 nucleotides align to TRBD1. Trimming at V came to 0 bases and at J to 3 bases, leaving 7 bases not matched to a gene. The CDR3 runs 17 residues. From germline, CDR1 is GTSNPN and CDR2 SVGIG (reference sequence). CDR3 amino acids: CAWSVGDRGVANEKLFF. CDR3 DNA: TGTGCCTGGAGTGTGGGGGACAGGGGAGTCGCTAATGAAAAACTGTTTTTT.

This clone has only a few counts. The chain joins TRBV10-3 to TRBJ1-1; D is possibly TRBD1 (6 bases). This CDR3 comprises 13 residues. Looked up from germline, CDR1 is ENHRY and CDR2 is SYGVKD. V was trimmed by 8 bases and J by 1 base, leaving 11 bases between them. The CDR3 is CAIAGQRNTEAFF. CDR3 DNA sequence: TGTGCCATCGCAGGACAGAGGAACACTGAAGCTTTCTTT.

This rearrangement joins TRBV5-8 to TRBJ2-7; perhaps TRBD2 as D (6 bases). Trimming removed 2 bases from V and 2 bases from J, with 11 bases in between. Germline V gives CDR1 SGHTS, CDR2 YDEGEE. This CDR3 has 14 amino acids. DNA for the CDR3: TGTGCCAGCAGCTTTGGAGGGAGGCCCTACGAGCAGTACTTC. Protein product: CASSFGGRPYEQYF.

The chain couples TRBV19 to TRBJ2-7, with D maybe TRBD2 (5 bases). The V and J ends lost 5 bases and 2 bases respectively, with 10 bases between them. There are 13 residues in the CDR3. Germline V gives CDR1 LNHDA, CDR2 SQIVND (reference sequence). The CDR3 sequence is CASSGIGAYEQYF. The CDR3 DNA reads TGTGCCAGTAGTGGTATCGGGGCCTACGAGCAGTACTTC.